The entry that follows covers one TCR beta chain sequence. Its antigen is unknown. This sample stems from a study of cytomegalovirus exposure and HLA in healthy donors. Germline CDR1 is SGHNT and CDR2 is YYREEE (reference sequence). Trimming at V came to 6 bases and at J to 2 bases, leaving 7 bases not matched to a gene. The CDR3 length is 14 residues. Regarding the study as a whole: Data from an earlier analysis indicated that most TCR beta V segments were productive either about 87% or about 30% of the time. Some public TCRs appeared in many individuals, while most sequences were rare.

13 Jbeta primers and 60 Vbeta primers were used for the PCR. TCRdb's copy holds only in-frame clones and misses some; the assay was immunoSEQ multiplex PCR. The table includes about 94,000 clones, just under 80% detected once. Healthy bone marrow donors formed the donor group. The chain combines TRBV5-4 with TRBJ2-5; 7 nucleotides align to TRBD1. Sequenced: PBMCs. The source of this sequence is a woman between 40 and 55 years old in good health and CMV-seronegative. Here the CDR3 DNA reads TGTGCCAGCAATAGGGACAGCCAACAAGAGACCCAGTACTTC. Its translation is CASNRDSQQETQYF.